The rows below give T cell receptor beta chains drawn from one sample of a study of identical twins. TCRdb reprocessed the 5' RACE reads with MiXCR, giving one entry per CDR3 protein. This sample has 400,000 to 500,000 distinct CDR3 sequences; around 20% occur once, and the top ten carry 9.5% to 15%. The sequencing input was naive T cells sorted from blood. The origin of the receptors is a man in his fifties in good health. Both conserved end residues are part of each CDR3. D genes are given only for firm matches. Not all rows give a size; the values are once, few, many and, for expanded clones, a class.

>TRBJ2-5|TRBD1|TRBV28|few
TGTGCCAGCAGTGCGGACAGGGGGCTCGGGGAGACCCAGTACTTC
CASSADRGLGETQYF
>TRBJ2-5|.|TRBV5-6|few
TGTGCCAGCAGTAATCGGATGGCGGCCCAAGAGACCCAGTACTTC
CASSNRMAAQETQYF
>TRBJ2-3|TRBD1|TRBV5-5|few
TGTGCCAGCAGCAAAGACAGGGGTACTCACACAGATACGCAGTATTTT
CASSKDRGTHTDTQYF
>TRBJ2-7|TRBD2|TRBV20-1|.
TGCAGTGCCAAATCAGCGGGAGGTTTCGGGGTCGAGCAGTACTTC
CSAKSAGGFGVEQYF
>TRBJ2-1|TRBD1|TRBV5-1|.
TGCGCCAGCAGCTTGGCGATTAGGGACAGGGGGTCCTACAATGAGCAGTTCTTC
CASSLAIRDRGSYNEQFF
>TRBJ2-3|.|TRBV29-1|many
TGCAGCGCCTCGGGGCGTATGTCAGATACGCAGTATTTT
CSASGRMSDTQYF
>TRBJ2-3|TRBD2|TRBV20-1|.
TGCAGTGCTAGAGATCTCTTAGCGGGGGGGCCTCATACGCAGTATTTT
CSARDLLAGGPHTQYF
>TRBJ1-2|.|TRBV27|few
TGTGCCAGCAGTGCGACGCCGAACTATGGCTACACCTTC
CASSATPNYGYTF
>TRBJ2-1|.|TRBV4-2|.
TGTGCCAGCAGCCAAGATAGCTTACTAGGCTACAATGAGCAGTTCTTC
CASSQDSLLGYNEQFF
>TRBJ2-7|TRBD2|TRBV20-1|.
TGCAGTGCTAGAGACACAGGGACTAGCGGACGGGGGGAGCAGTACTTC
CSARDTGTSGRGEQYF
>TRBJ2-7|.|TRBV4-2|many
TGTGCCAGCAGCCAAGGTCCGGCAGGGGAATCCTACGAGCAGTACTTC
CASSQGPAGESYEQYF